The entry below describes one TCR beta chain. This entry belongs to a study of shared clonotypes between healthy human individuals. Germline assignment: CDR1 SGDLS and CDR2 YYNGEE. This CDR3 spans 17 amino acids. Trimming pared 4 bases from V and 5 bases from J, leaving 22 bases between. The authors loaded around 220 ng DNA, about 30,000 T cell genomes, into sorted-subset replicate PCRs. TCRdb keeps only in-frame clones here, not all; method: immunoSEQ multiplex PCR. The data show over a million clones, approximately 96% seen once. The sequenced sample consisted of naive CD4+ T cells sorted from blood. Described subset: CD45RA+ positively selected. This TCR derives from a man aged 30 to 39 in good health. This sequence joins TRBV9 and TRBJ2-1; D may be TRBD2 (6 bases). CDR3 protein: CASSPPSAGTFNNEQFF. CDR3 DNA: TGTGCCAGCAGCCCGCCATCCGCAGGGACTTTCAACAATGAGCAGTTCTTC.